Sequencing of this TCR beta chain was carried out in a study of T-cell reconstitution after alpha-beta-depleted transplantation in children. Study findings and constraints: Roughly two months post-transplant, alpha-beta T cells reportedly originated from several hundred graft clones that had expanded. A year post-transplant, T-cell counts and diversity derived mostly from newly produced T cells.

The CDR3 covers 15 residues. The germline gives CDR1 MNHEY, CDR2 SVGAGI. V was shortened by 0 bases and J by 0 bases, with 9 bases between the two germline ends. TCRbeta library preparation incorporated unique molecular identifiers. From the PCR reads, TCRdb called clonotypes with MiXCR, one entry per CDR3 protein. The table has 550,000 to 600,000 distinct CDR3 sequences, 20% to 25% seen once. This clonotype was seen only a few times. Its antigen is not identified. The sample here was PBMCs, mostly from graft donor cells, taken 360 days after TCRalphabeta/CD19-depleted stem cell transplant. The receptor comes from a boy in the first two years of life who had a stem cell transplant for acute myeloid leukemia, so the T cells may come from the graft donor. The rearrangement uses TRBV6-5 and TRBJ2-7; D may be TRBD2 (6 bases). In DNA form, the CDR3 reads TGTGCCAGCAGTTACTCTGGCGGGAACTCCTACGAGCAGTACTTC. This translates into CASSYSGGNSYEQYF.